A selection of T cell receptor beta chains follows, all from one sample in a study of response to subunit inactivated influenza vaccine. From the RT-PCR reads, TCRdb called clonotypes with MiXCR, one entry per CDR3 protein. The table shows around 200,000 distinct CDR3 sequences, with approximately 15% occurring only once. Sample: CD8+ T cells sorted from PBMCs, taken 5 to 6 days after vaccination. The receptors were gathered from a man aged 45-65 years who received an inactivated influenza vaccine. CDR3s include the opening cysteine and the closing phenylalanine or tryptophan. Each record gives: CDR3 protein, CDR3 DNA, clone size, D gene, J gene, V gene, CDR3 length. D genes are given only for firm matches. Expanded clones are given a class, and other clones once, few, many or no size at all.

CDR3: CASSHDAPTISYGYTF
DNA: TGCGCCAGCAGCCATGACGCTCCAACTATCAGCTATGGCTACACCTTC
size: few
D: NA
J: TRBJ1-2
V: TRBV4-1
length: 16

CDR3: CSARIQATNEKLFF
DNA: TGCAGTGCTAGGATACAGGCAACTAATGAAAAACTGTTTTTT
size: NA
D: NA
J: TRBJ1-4
V: TRBV20-1
length: 14

CDR3: CASSQGLGGTYEQYF
DNA: TGCGCCAGCAGCCAAGGTTTAGGGGGAACCTACGAGCAGTACTTC
size: NA
D: NA
J: TRBJ2-7
V: TRBV4-3
length: 15

CDR3: CSARDLSGGADTQYF
DNA: TGCAGTGCTAGAGATCTTAGCGGGGGGGCAGATACGCAGTATTTT
size: many
D: TRBD2
J: TRBJ2-3
V: TRBV20-1
length: 15

CDR3: CASSLELGAVYADTQYF
DNA: TGTGCCAGCAGCTTAGAATTGGGCGCCGTCTACGCAGATACGCAGTATTTT
size: NA
D: NA
J: TRBJ2-3
V: TRBV11-2
length: 17

CDR3: CASGPDRYNSPLHF
DNA: TGTGCCAGCGGCCCGGACAGATATAATTCACCCCTCCACTTT
size: few
D: NA
J: TRBJ1-6
V: TRBV28
length: 14

CDR3: CASSLLRPAEETQYF
DNA: TGTGCCAGCAGCTTACTAAGGCCAGCGGAGGAGACCCAGTACTTC
size: few
D: NA
J: TRBJ2-5
V: TRBV7-6
length: 15

CDR3: CASSQDGGSYNEQFF
DNA: TGCGCCAGCAGCCAAGATGGAGGATCCTACAATGAGCAGTTCTTC
size: few
D: NA
J: TRBJ2-1
V: TRBV4-3
length: 15

CDR3: CASSAPGTGGAGEQYF
DNA: TGTGCCAGCAGCGCACCCGGGACAGGGGGAGCAGGGGAGCAGTACTTC
size: few
D: TRBD1
J: TRBJ2-7
V: TRBV9
length: 16

CDR3: CSVEGTSYEQYF
DNA: TGCAGCGTTGAAGGGACATCTTACGAGCAGTACTTC
size: NA
D: NA
J: TRBJ2-7
V: TRBV29-1
length: 12

CDR3: CASSDRGSGANVLTF
DNA: TGTGCCAGCAGCGACAGGGGGAGCGGGGCCAACGTCCTGACTTTC
size: NA
D: TRBD1
J: TRBJ2-6
V: TRBV7-9
length: 15

CDR3: CASSPFGGGRGDTQYF
DNA: TGTGCCAGCAGCCCGTTTGGGGGAGGGCGAGGAGATACGCAGTATTTT
size: few
D: TRBD2
J: TRBJ2-3
V: TRBV7-8
length: 16

CDR3: CAISESAGNTNEQFF
DNA: TGTGCCATCAGTGAGTCCGCAGGGAACACCAATGAGCAGTTCTTC
size: NA
D: NA
J: TRBJ2-1
V: TRBV10-3
length: 15

CDR3: CAWSVGGNTEAFF
DNA: TGTGCCTGGAGTGTCGGGGGGAATACTGAAGCTTTCTTT
size: few
D: NA
J: TRBJ1-1
V: TRBV30
length: 13

CDR3: CASSVTSEAEQYF
DNA: TGTGCCAGCAGCGTCACTAGCGAGGCCGAGCAGTACTTC
size: NA
D: TRBD2
J: TRBJ2-7
V: TRBV9
length: 13

CDR3: CASSAWDGKNEQFF
DNA: TGTGCCAGCAGCGCGTGGGACGGAAAAAATGAGCAGTTCTTC
size: few
D: NA
J: TRBJ2-1
V: TRBV14
length: 14

CDR3: CASSLVQGEYNEQFF
DNA: TGTGCCAGCAGCTTAGTTCAGGGGGAGTACAATGAGCAGTTCTTC
size: few
D: TRBD1
J: TRBJ2-1
V: TRBV7-3
length: 15

CDR3: CASSQDIGDRAYNEQFF
DNA: TGTGCCAGCAGCCAAGATATTGGGGACAGGGCCTACAATGAGCAGTTCTTC
size: many
D: TRBD1
J: TRBJ2-1
V: TRBV3-1
length: 17

CDR3: CASSGQSTDTQYF
DNA: TGCGCCAGCAGCGGGCAGAGCACAGATACGCAGTATTTT
size: NA
D: NA
J: TRBJ2-3
V: TRBV10-1
length: 13

CDR3: CASRISGRSSTDTQYF
DNA: TGTGCCAGCAGGATTAGCGGGAGATCTAGCACAGATACGCAGTATTTT
size: few
D: TRBD2
J: TRBJ2-3
V: TRBV5-5
length: 16

CDR3: CASSYATGGNTIYF
DNA: TGTGCCAGCAGTTACGCAACGGGGGGAAACACCATATATTTT
size: many
D: NA
J: TRBJ1-3
V: TRBV6-5
length: 14

CDR3: CASVGGSSYNEQFF
DNA: TGTGCCAGCGTGGGCGGGAGCTCCTACAATGAGCAGTTCTTC
size: many
D: TRBD2
J: TRBJ2-1
V: TRBV28
length: 14

CDR3: CAITGLANYGYTF
DNA: TGTGCCATCACAGGGCTAGCTAACTATGGCTACACCTTC
size: few
D: NA
J: TRBJ1-2
V: TRBV27
length: 13

CDR3: CASSEWGGSSADTQYF
DNA: TGTGCCAGCAGTGAATGGGGCGGGAGTAGTGCAGATACGCAGTATTTT
size: NA
D: TRBD2
J: TRBJ2-3
V: TRBV25-1
length: 16

CDR3: CSARATYSYEQYF
DNA: TGCAGTGCTAGAGCAACCTACTCCTACGAGCAGTACTTC
size: NA
D: NA
J: TRBJ2-7
V: TRBV20-1
length: 13

CDR3: CASSPLFQETQYF
DNA: TGTGCCAGCAGTCCGCTATTCCAAGAGACCCAGTACTTC
size: NA
D: NA
J: TRBJ2-5
V: TRBV12-3/TRBV12-4
length: 13

CDR3: CASSHLGGSSYNEQFF
DNA: TGCGCCAGCAGCCACTTAGGAGGTAGCTCCTACAATGAGCAGTTCTTC
size: NA
D: NA
J: TRBJ2-1
V: TRBV4-3
length: 16

CDR3: CASSFAGVEQYF
DNA: TGTGCCAGCAGCTTCGCGGGGGTCGAGCAGTACTTC
size: NA
D: TRBD2
J: TRBJ2-7
V: TRBV7-9
length: 12

CDR3: CASSERTGFYNEQFF
DNA: TGCGCCAGCAGCGAACGGACAGGGTTCTACAATGAGCAGTTCTTC
size: few
D: TRBD1
J: TRBJ2-1
V: TRBV4-3
length: 15

CDR3: CASSRGQGYTGELFF
DNA: TGTGCCAGCAGTCGTGGGCAGGGTTATACCGGGGAGCTGTTTTTT
size: NA
D: NA
J: TRBJ2-2
V: TRBV28
length: 15

CDR3: CASSLEIRYYGYTF
DNA: TGTGCCAGCAGTTTAGAAATCCGGTACTATGGCTACACCTTC
size: few
D: NA
J: TRBJ1-2
V: TRBV12-3/TRBV12-4
length: 14

CDR3: CASRSDFSTDTQYF
DNA: TGCGCCAGCAGGAGTGACTTTAGCACAGATACGCAGTATTTT
size: few
D: NA
J: TRBJ2-3
V: TRBV5-1
length: 14

CDR3: CASSLAMAGEQFF
DNA: TGTGCCAGCAGCTTAGCCATGGCAGGGGAGCAGTTCTTC
size: few
D: NA
J: TRBJ2-1
V: TRBV7-9
length: 13

CDR3: CASSHIGNLDEQFF
DNA: TGTGCCAGCAGCCATATAGGTAACCTGGATGAGCAGTTCTTC
size: few
D: NA
J: TRBJ2-1
V: TRBV7-9
length: 14

CDR3: CASSPQRALDNEQFF
DNA: TGTGCCAGTAGTCCCCAGCGGGCCTTAGACAATGAGCAGTTCTTC
size: few
D: NA
J: TRBJ2-1
V: TRBV19
length: 15

CDR3: CASSLLGLAGGLTYEQYF
DNA: TGTGCCAGCAGTTTACTTGGACTAGCGGGAGGTTTGACCTACGAGCAGTACTTC
size: NA
D: TRBD2
J: TRBJ2-7
V: TRBV28
length: 18

CDR3: CAWSVYQVNEQFF
DNA: TGTGCCTGGAGTGTATACCAGGTCAATGAGCAGTTCTTC
size: few
D: NA
J: TRBJ2-1
V: TRBV30
length: 13

CDR3: CASSLEGLDIDIQYF
DNA: TGCGCCAGCAGCTTGGAGGGTCTTGACATAGACATTCAGTACTTC
size: few
D: NA
J: TRBJ2-4
V: TRBV5-1
length: 15

CDR3: CASLATDSYEQYF
DNA: TGTGCCAGCCTCGCTACGGACAGCTACGAGCAGTACTTC
size: few
D: NA
J: TRBJ2-7
V: TRBV6-2/TRBV6-3
length: 13

CDR3: CASSYPRDPGDTQYF
DNA: TGTGCCAGCAGCTACCCGCGGGACCCTGGGGATACGCAGTATTTT
size: many
D: NA
J: TRBJ2-3
V: TRBV11-2
length: 15

CDR3: CRGPYEQYF
DNA: TGCAGGGGCCCCTACGAGCAGTACTTC
size: NA
D: NA
J: TRBJ2-7
V: TRBV20-1
length: 9

CDR3: CASTRTGDSSYEQYF
DNA: TGTGCCAGCACCAGGACAGGGGACAGCTCCTACGAGCAGTACTTC
size: NA
D: TRBD1
J: TRBJ2-7
V: TRBV7-9
length: 15

CDR3: CASSDDGQGNQPQHF
DNA: TGTGCCAGCAGTGACGATGGACAGGGCAATCAGCCCCAGCATTTT
size: few
D: TRBD1
J: TRBJ1-5
V: TRBV12-3/TRBV12-4
length: 15

CDR3: CASRTSGGVNEQFF
DNA: TGTGCCAGCAGGACTAGCGGGGGGGTCAATGAGCAGTTCTTC
size: NA
D: TRBD2
J: TRBJ2-1
V: TRBV12-3/TRBV12-4
length: 14

CDR3: CSARRGRGLTEAFF
DNA: TGCAGTGCTAGAAGGGGCAGGGGGCTCACTGAAGCTTTCTTT
size: NA
D: TRBD1
J: TRBJ1-1
V: TRBV20-1
length: 14

CDR3: CSVDSGENGYTF
DNA: TGCAGCGTGGACTCGGGGGAGAATGGCTACACCTTC
size: few
D: NA
J: TRBJ1-2
V: TRBV29-1
length: 12

CDR3: CASSFRLAGGPENEQFF
DNA: TGTGCCAGCAGCTTTAGACTAGCGGGAGGGCCGGAAAATGAGCAGTTCTTC
size: NA
D: TRBD2
J: TRBJ2-1
V: TRBV5-5
length: 17

CDR3: CASSLLSSGASGELFF
DNA: TGTGCCAGCAGTTTATTATCTAGCGGAGCATCCGGGGAGCTGTTTTTT
size: NA
D: TRBD2
J: TRBJ2-2
V: TRBV28
length: 16

CDR3: CASSQDPREGGVWNEQYF
DNA: TGTGCCAGCAGCCAAGATCCCCGGGAGGGAGGGGTTTGGAACGAGCAGTACTTC
size: NA
D: TRBD2
J: TRBJ2-7
V: TRBV4-2
length: 18

CDR3: CASSSPGVEQYF
DNA: TGTGCCAGCAGTTCACCCGGCGTAGAGCAGTACTTC
size: NA
D: NA
J: TRBJ2-7
V: TRBV12-3/TRBV12-4
length: 12

CDR3: CASSFPGDYEQYF
DNA: TGTGCCAGCAGTTTCCCGGGGGACTACGAGCAGTACTTC
size: few
D: NA
J: TRBJ2-7
V: TRBV12-3/TRBV12-4
length: 13

CDR3: CASSLELGTGELFF
DNA: TGTGCCAGCAGCTTAGAACTGGGTACCGGGGAGCTGTTTTTT
size: NA
D: NA
J: TRBJ2-2
V: TRBV11-2
length: 14

CDR3: CASSLGGLAGGPTYNEQFF
DNA: TGTGCCAGCAGCTTAGGGGGACTAGCGGGAGGGCCCACCTACAATGAGCAGTTCTTC
size: few
D: TRBD2
J: TRBJ2-1
V: TRBV11-2
length: 19

CDR3: CATSMELAGAAGANVLTF
DNA: TGTGCCACCAGCATGGAACTAGCGGGAGCAGCTGGGGCCAACGTCCTGACTTTC
size: NA
D: TRBD2
J: TRBJ2-6
V: TRBV15
length: 18